This T cell receptor beta chain was recorded in a study of blood T cell repertoires in COVID-19. At the level of the study: PBMCs, B-cell-depleted T cells, or T cells were the source of the cDNA or gDNA that made up the material.

Germline values: CDR1 KGHSH, CDR2 LQKENI. The CDR3 loop spans 16 amino acids. J lost 2 bases, V lost 4 bases, and 6 bases had no gene match. Methods used by the authors: Estimation of nucleated cell counts was performed using reference gene primer amplification. Repertoires were generated with immunoSEQ multiplex PCR, while TCRdb's copy carries only in-frame clones and drops some. For V, J and clone size, that table is used; D and trimming come from the DNA. Altogether a few hundred thousand clones are present, approximately 86% being singletons, with the ten largest covering about 4.5%. The cohort comprised adults aged roughly 18 to 100 years residing in about two dozen US areas. In the 2 weeks before study entry, exposed participants met a COVID-19 case, which was PCR-confirmed or clinician-diagnosed.

The clonotype originates from a woman in her twenties or thirties who had been exposed to COVID-19. The V and J genes are TRBV18 and TRBJ1-4; 8 bases match TRBD1. Sequencing was carried out using PBMCs or T cells enriched from blood (not recorded which). CDR3 loop: CASSLNRGTTNEKLFF. As DNA, the CDR3 is TGTGCCAGCTCACTCAACAGGGGGACGACTAATGAAAAACTGTTTTTT.